This T cell receptor beta chain was sequenced for a study of blood T cell repertoires in COVID-19. Libraries were prepared by immunoSEQ multiplex PCR; TCRdb keeps only in-frame clonotypes and omits some of them. Here the sample spans about 210,000 clones, about 76% being singletons. The clonotype comes from a woman in her 50s with acute COVID-19. The sequencing input was PBMCs or T cells enriched from blood (not recorded which).

This CDR3 is CASRLGPGQGATGELFF. CDR3 bases: TGTGCCAGCAGATTAGGCCCGGGACAGGGGGCGACCGGGGAGCTGTTTTTT. This chain joins TRBV21-1 and TRBJ2-2; the D call TRBD1 from the table was never checked on the DNA. TRBV21-1 is termed a pseudogene. This CDR3 is built from 17 residues.